Reported below is one T cell receptor (beta chain). It lacks a known antigen. The sample holds no much larger clone one base away, and base qualities are not on file. Libraries were constructed by the immunoSEQ multiplex PCR assay. RNA was extracted from all samples and reverse transcribed into cDNA, which served as template for TCR sequencing. SuperScript III was used to make first-strand cDNA, primed with a 2:1 mix of oligo-dT and random hexamers. A synthetic immune receptor repertoire was used to assess amplification bias, and residual bias was removed computationally. Per the authors' processing: Raw reads were preprocessed to remove errors, and CDR3 was defined according to IMGT conventions as the region from the conserved cysteine to phenylalanine. To get clonality, Shannon entropy was normalized by log2 of the number of productive unique TCRs and the result was subtracted from 1. CD4 or CD8 identity of scalp clones was inferred by cross-referencing scalp TCRbeta sequences with sorted blood CD4 and CD8 repertoires. What TCRdb holds here is the immuneACCESS table cut down to in-frame rearrangements. Part of the clones is not present; checked against another copy, under half of the missing clones reflect an unresolved V gene, and the others are unexplained. V and J calls and clone size come straight from that table; D and trimming were deduced from the DNA. The sample table shows 150,000 or so clones, and 45% to 55% are seen once. The top ten constitute around 19% of the sample.

The germline V gene (reference sequence) provides CDR1 GTSNPN and CDR2 SVGIG. From cysteine to phenylalanine, the CDR3 is 14 amino acids long. The read is trimmed to its CDR3 DNA, 42 bases read in frame from base 1. V is reduced by 0 bases and J by 9 bases, leaving a spacing of 12 bases between them. The time point label of this sample denotes: baseline before oral tofacitinib. From alopecia areata patients, peripheral blood was collected along with lesional scalp punch biopsies. PBMCs were isolated by density centrifugation and stained for CD3, CD4 and CD8, and CD4+ and CD8+ T cells were sorted on a FACSAria. This sample is part of a study of CD8+ T cells in alopecia areata (dated by TCRdb to 2016 to 2019). Some background on the complete study: The treated patients, all with moderate-to-severe alopecia areata, were enrolled in an open-label pilot trial of oral tofacitinib given at 5 to 10 mg twice daily. TCRbeta CDR3 regions were amplified by immunoSEQ multiplex PCR using 35 Vbeta forward and 13 Jbeta reverse primers. Biopsies were taken from tofacitinib-treated patients at baseline and at 4 and 24 weeks of treatment, and a later scalp biopsy was taken in several of the tofacitinib-treated patients. Patients stayed on tofacitinib for 6 to 18 months and then had 6 months of follow-up off drug so that delayed response and recurrence could be assessed. In humans, TCRbeta sequencing was performed on scalp tissue and on sorted CD4+ and CD8+ peripheral blood T cells from healthy controls and from patients with patchy or totalis/universalis alopecia areata. RNA was extracted with the PAXgene miRNA kit for fixed scalp, the miRNeasy kit for PBMCs, and the RNeasy kit for mouse skin. Scalp clonality was compared among normal scalp (n=4), patchy alopecia areata scalp (n=8), and alopecia totalis/universalis scalp (n=8). In both human patients and the C3H/HeJ mouse model, the study applied high-throughput TCRbeta sequencing to look at T cell clonal expansion in alopecia areata. Beyond this particular receptor, the publication reports: TCR sequences shared between patients were less clear than in mice, possibly partly because of HLA diversity in the patient population. Compared with normal scalp, lesional scalp had higher clonality and more expanded CD8+ clones, particularly in alopecia totalis/universalis, a pattern that suggests antigenic drive. Resident alphabeta T cells in normal human skin are also sequenced, complicating scalp TCR repertoire analysis, unlike mouse skin dominated by gammadelta T cells.

The sequence came from a human donor with alopecia areata. The sequence is built from TRBV30 and TRBJ1-6; TRBD1 is perhaps the D gene, given 6 matching bases. The sequencing here drew on CD8+ T cells sorted from blood, taken at week 0. This receptor has the CDR3 CAWSVAQGRSPLHF. The DNA sequence reads TGTGCCTGGAGTGTAGCACAGGGTCGTTCACCCCTCCACTTT.